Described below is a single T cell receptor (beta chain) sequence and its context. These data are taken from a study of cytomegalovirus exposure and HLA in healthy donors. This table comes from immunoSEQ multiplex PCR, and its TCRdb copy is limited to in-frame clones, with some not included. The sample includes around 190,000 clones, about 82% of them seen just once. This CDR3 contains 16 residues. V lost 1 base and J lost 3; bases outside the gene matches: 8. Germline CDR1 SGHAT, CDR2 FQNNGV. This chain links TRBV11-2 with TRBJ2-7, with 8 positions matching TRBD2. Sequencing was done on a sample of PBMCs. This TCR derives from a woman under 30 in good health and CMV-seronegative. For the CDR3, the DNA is TGTGCCAGCAGCTTAGTACCCAGCGGGAGAATCTACGAGCAGTACTTC. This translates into CASSLVPSGRIYEQYF.